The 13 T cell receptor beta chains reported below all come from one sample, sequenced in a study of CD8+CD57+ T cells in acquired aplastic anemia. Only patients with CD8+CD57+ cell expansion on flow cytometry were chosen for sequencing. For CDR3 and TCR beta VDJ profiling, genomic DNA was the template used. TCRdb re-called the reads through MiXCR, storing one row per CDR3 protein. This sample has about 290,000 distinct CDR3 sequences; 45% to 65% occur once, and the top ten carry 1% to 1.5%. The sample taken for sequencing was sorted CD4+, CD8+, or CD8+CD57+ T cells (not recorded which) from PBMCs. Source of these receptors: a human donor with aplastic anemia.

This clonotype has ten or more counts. The DNA for the CDR3 is TGTGCCAGTAGCCGAGCGGGAGGGCCTGGCACCGGGGAGCTGTTTTTT. It yields the protein CASSRAGGPGTGELFF. V usage is TRBV19 and J usage is TRBJ2-2; 10 nucleotides align to TRBD2. The germline V gene has CDR1 LNHDA and CDR2 SQIVND (reference sequence). Trimming at V came to 6 bases and at J to 4 bases, leaving 8 bases not matched to a gene. The CDR3 runs 16 residues.

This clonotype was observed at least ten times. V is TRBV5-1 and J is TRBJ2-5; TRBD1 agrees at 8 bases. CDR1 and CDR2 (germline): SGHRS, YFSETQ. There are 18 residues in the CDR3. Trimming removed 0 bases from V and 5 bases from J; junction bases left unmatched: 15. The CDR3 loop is CASSLAAWGSGGYETQYF. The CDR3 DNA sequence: TGCGCCAGCAGCTTGGCCGCGTGGGGATCAGGGGGCTACGAGACCCAGTACTTC.

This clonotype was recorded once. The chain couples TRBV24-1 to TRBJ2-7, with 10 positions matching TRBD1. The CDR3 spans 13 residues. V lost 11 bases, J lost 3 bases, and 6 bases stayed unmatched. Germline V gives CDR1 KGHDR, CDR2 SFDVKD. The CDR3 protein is CAMARDRGYEQYF. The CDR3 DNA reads TGTGCCATGGCCCGGGACAGGGGCTACGAGCAGTACTTC.

The CDR3 sequence is CASIRTGGVLDTQYF. CDR3 DNA: TGTGCCAGCATTAGGACAGGGGGGGTTTTGGATACGCAGTATTTT. This sequence joins TRBV6-1 and TRBJ2-3; TRBD1 aligns across 10 bases. Unmatched junction bases numbered 10, after V lost 7 bases and J lost 6 bases. This CDR3 spans 15 amino acids. Germline V CDR1 and CDR2: MNHNS, SASEGT.

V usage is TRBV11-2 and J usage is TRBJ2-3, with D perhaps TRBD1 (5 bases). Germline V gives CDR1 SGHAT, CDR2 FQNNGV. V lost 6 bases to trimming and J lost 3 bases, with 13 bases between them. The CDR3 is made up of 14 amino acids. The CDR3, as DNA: TGTGCCAGCAGTCCGGACATAGGAACAGATACGCAGTATTTT. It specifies CASSPDIGTDTQYF.

The DNA for the CDR3 is TGTGCCAGCAGCTCCGACCCTGGCTATGGCTACACCTTC. It codes for CASSSDPGYGYTF. The rearrangement links TRBV7-8 to TRBJ1-2; D not certain. The CDR3 totals 13 residues. CDR1 and CDR2 (germline): SGHVS, FQNEAQ. Trimming removed 4 bases from V and 4 bases from J, with 10 bases in between.

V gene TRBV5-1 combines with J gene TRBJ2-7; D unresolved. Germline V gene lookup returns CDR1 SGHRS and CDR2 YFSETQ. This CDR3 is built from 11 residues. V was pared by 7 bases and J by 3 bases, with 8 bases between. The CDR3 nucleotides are TGCGCCAGCGGAACCAACTACGAGCAGTACTTC. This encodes CASGTNYEQYF. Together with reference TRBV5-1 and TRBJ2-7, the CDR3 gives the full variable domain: KAGVTQTPRYLIKTRGQQVTLSCSPISGHRSVSWYQQTPGQGLQFLFEYFSETQRNKGNFPGRFSGRQFSNSRSEMNVSTLELGDSALYLCASGTNYEQYFGPGTRLTVT.

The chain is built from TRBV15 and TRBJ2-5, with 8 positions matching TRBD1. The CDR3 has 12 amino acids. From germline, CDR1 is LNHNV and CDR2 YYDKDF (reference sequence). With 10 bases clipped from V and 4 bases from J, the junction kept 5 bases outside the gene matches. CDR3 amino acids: CAIRDRTETQYF. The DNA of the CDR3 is TGTGCCATCCGGGACAGGACAGAGACCCAGTACTTC.

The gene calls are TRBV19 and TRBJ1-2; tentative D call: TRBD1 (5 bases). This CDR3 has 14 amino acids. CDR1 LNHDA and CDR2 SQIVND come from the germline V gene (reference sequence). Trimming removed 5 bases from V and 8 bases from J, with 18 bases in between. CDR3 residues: CASSVVPGRGGYTF. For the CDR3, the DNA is TGTGCCAGTAGTGTGGTTCCGGGGCGTGGCGGCTACACCTTC.

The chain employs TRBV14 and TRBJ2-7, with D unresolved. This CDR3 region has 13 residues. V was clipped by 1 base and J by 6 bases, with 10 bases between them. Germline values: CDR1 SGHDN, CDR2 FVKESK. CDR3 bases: TGTGCCAGCAGCCAAGGTCTGCCAAGCGAGCAGTACTTC. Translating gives CASSQGLPSEQYF.

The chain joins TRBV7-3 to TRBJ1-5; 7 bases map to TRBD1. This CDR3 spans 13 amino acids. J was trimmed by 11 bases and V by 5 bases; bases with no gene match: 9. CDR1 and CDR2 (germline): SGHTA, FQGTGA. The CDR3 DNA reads TGTGCCAGCAGCAGGGGACAGCTAGAGACCCAGCATTTT. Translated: CASSRGQLETQHF.

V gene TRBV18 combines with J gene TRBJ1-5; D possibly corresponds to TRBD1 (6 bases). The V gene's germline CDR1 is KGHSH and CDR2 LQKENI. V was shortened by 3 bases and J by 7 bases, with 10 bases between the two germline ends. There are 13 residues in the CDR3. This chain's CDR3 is CASSPGGGQPQHF. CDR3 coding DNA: TGTGCCAGCTCACCCGGGGGCGGGCAGCCCCAGCATTTT.

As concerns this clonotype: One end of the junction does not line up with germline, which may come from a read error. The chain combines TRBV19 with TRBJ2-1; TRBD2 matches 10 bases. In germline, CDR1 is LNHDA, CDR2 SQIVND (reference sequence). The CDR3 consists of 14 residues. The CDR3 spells CASTIAAGGRVPSF. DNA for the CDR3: TGTGCCAGTACCATAGCAGCGGGGGGGCGAGTCCCGTCCTTC.